Shown below are 30 T cell receptor beta chains from a single sample sequenced in a study of blood T cells in healthy people across ages (dated by TCRdb to the mid-2010s). Library creation used 5' RACE. Sequencing was carried out with an Illumina HiSeq 2500. A second PCR of about 6 to 11 cycles was performed with a sample-barcoded 5' primer and a J-beta primer mix. The raw public data were reprocessed by TCRdb itself: fastp quality trimming at Q25, MiXCR clonotype calling, in-frame beta chains only. Rows with a matching CDR3 protein are joined into one entry that keeps the most common DNA and genes. The sample includes around 1.5 million distinct CDR3 sequences, with approximately 40% observed a single time. Roughly 7.9% of the sample is taken by the ten largest. The sequencing input was blood. The receptors derive from a woman younger than 30 in good health.

V and J are TRBV5-1 and TRBJ2-7; a possible D gene is TRBD2 (6 bases). Germline CDR1 is SGHRS and CDR2 is YFSETQ. This CDR3 comprises 16 residues. The V gene lost 7 bases and the J gene lost 3 bases, with 23 bases spanning the gap. The CDR3 bases are TGCGCCAGCTCTAGGCCACCGGGACTTCAGGACTACGAGCAGTACTTC. This sequence encodes CASSRPPGLQDYEQYF.

The chain couples TRBV6-6 to TRBJ2-3, with D maybe TRBD1 (5 bases). V lost 7 bases and J lost 2, with 13 bases in between. Germline CDR1 reads MNHNY; CDR2 reads SVGAGI (reference sequence). This CDR3 comprises 14 residues. CDR3 sequence reads: CASTRAALTDTQYF. As DNA, the CDR3 is TGTGCCAGCACCAGGGCCGCTCTCACAGATACGCAGTATTTT.

This sequence joins TRBV20-1 and TRBJ2-1; 9 bases match TRBD2. CDR1 and CDR2 (germline): DFQATT, SNEGSKA (reference sequence). The CDR3 length is 16 residues. The V segment lost 0 bases and the J segment 5 bases; nucleotides outside the gene matches: 8. The CDR3 is CSARDRASGMNNEQFF. The CDR3 DNA is TGCAGTGCTAGAGATCGGGCTAGCGGGATGAACAATGAGCAGTTCTTC.

The chain employs TRBV28 and TRBJ2-5, with D perhaps TRBD1 (5 bases). Germline V gene data show CDR1 as MDHEN and CDR2 as SYDVKM. The CDR3 extends over 12 amino acids. Trimming left V 6 bases short and J 3 bases short, with 8 bases between. The CDR3 coding sequence is TGTGCCAGCAGAACGACAGAAGAGACCCAGTACTTC. This codes for CASRTTEETQYF.

This clonotype was recorded only once. This may be a read error: a much more frequent sequence differs by one nucleotide. The V call is TRBV29-1, the J call TRBJ2-1; TRBD1 matches at 7 bases. The assigned J gene may be wrong: the sequence end matches TRBJ2-7 better. Germline CDR1 is SQVTM and CDR2 is ANQGSEA. CDR3 length equals 14 residues. CDR3 in amino acids: CSASGTATYNEQYF. The CDR3 DNA sequence: TGCAGCGCATCCGGGACAGCAACCTACAATGAGCAGTACTTC.

J is TRBJ2-4 and V is TRBV6-1; 7 bases match TRBD2. The J call may not be correct, given that the DNA end is closer to TRBJ2-7. Per the germline V gene, CDR1 is MNHNS and CDR2 is SASEGT. This CDR3 has 17 residues. CDR3 coding DNA: TGTGCCAGCAGACCCAGAGCGGGACTCCAGAGCTCCTACGAGCAGTACTTC. It translates to CASRPRAGLQSSYEQYF.

Only a few counts were recorded for this clonotype. The chain couples TRBV18 to TRBJ2-4; TRBD1 is a possible D gene (5 bases). The V gene's germline CDR1 is KGHSH and CDR2 LQKENI. The CDR3 sequence is 14 residues long. Deletions cut 4 bases from V and 5 bases from J, with 12 bases between. The DNA of the CDR3 is TGTGCCAGCTCACTAGGTAGGGGTGAAAACATTCAGTACTTC. As protein: CASSLGRGENIQYF.

In nucleotides, the CDR3 is TGTGCCAGCAGCAAGACGGGGGACAGACTCTCCTACAATGAGCAGTTCTTC. Residues: CASSKTGDRLSYNEQFF. This sequence joins TRBV7-2 and TRBJ2-1; perhaps TRBD1 as D (7 bases). This CDR3 has 17 amino acids. Per germline, CDR1 SGHTA and CDR2 FQGNSA. Deletions cut 5 bases from V and 0 bases from J, with 17 bases between.

As to this clonotype: The junction departs from the called germline gene at one end, perhaps through a read error. J is TRBJ2-7 and V is TRBV5-1, with D perhaps matching TRBD1 (6 bases). Germline V CDR1 and CDR2: SGHRS, YFSETQ. The CDR3 totals 14 residues. As DNA, the CDR3 is TGCGCCAGTACCGGGACATACAGCTCCCACGAGCAGTACTTC. Protein: CASTGTYSSHEQYF.

This clonotype occurred many times. This chain joins TRBV6-6 and TRBJ1-6, with TRBD1 matching over 10 bases. J lost 7 bases, V lost 7 bases, and 4 bases had no gene match. Germline V CDR1 and CDR2: MNHNY, SVGAGI (reference sequence). CDR3 length: 14 residues. The CDR3 DNA is TGTGCCAGCACCCCGACAGGGGGCAATTCACCCCTCCACTTT. As protein: CASTPTGGNSPLHF.

Notes on this clonotype: A read error may account for a junction end that differs from germline. The chain joins TRBV10-3 to TRBJ2-5, with a possible D match to TRBD2 (5 bases). The germline gives CDR1 ENHRY, CDR2 SYGVKD. The CDR3 covers 14 residues. The CDR3 coding sequence is TGTGCCGTCAGTGATGGTAGTGAGGGAGAGACCCAGTACTTC. This encodes CAVSDGSEGETQYF.

The chain carries TRBV24-1 and TRBJ2-3; maybe TRBD2 (6 bases). Trimming took 4 bases from V and 2 from J, leaving 12 bases between them. This CDR3 is built from 15 residues. Germline V CDR1 and CDR2: KGHDR, SFDVKD. The DNA for the CDR3 is TGTGCCACCAGTGAAACGGGAGTTGACACAGATACGCAGTATTTT. It codes for CATSETGVDTDTQYF.

In its sample, this clonotype was seen a few times. The chain couples TRBV7-3 to TRBJ2-6; possible D gene TRBD2, 6 bases. Germline CDR1 and CDR2: SGHTA and FQGTGA. The length of the CDR3 is 15 residues. V was clipped by 4 bases and J by 2 bases, with 9 bases between them. Here the CDR3 reads CASSSGLPGANVLTF. Written as DNA, the CDR3 is TGTGCCAGCAGCTCGGGACTCCCTGGGGCCAACGTCCTGACTTTC.

This chain uses TRBV19 with TRBJ1-6; 7 bases line up with TRBD1. Germline V lookup: CDR1 LNHDA, CDR2 SQIVND (reference sequence). The V and J ends lost 4 bases and 0 bases, in that order; junction bases with no gene match: 6. The CDR3 has 17 amino acids. The CDR3 protein is CASSKDRSGSYNSPLHF. The CDR3 DNA reads as TGTGCCAGTAGTAAGGACAGGTCCGGCTCCTATAATTCACCCCTCCACTTT.

The rearrangement links TRBV3-1 to TRBJ2-7, with 8 bases identical to TRBD1. The CDR3 runs to 16 residues. The J segment lost 0 bases and the V segment lost 3 bases, leaving 7 bases of the junction unmatched. The V gene's germline CDR1 is LGHDT and CDR2 YNNKEL (reference sequence). The CDR3 DNA is TGTGCCAGCAGCCATGCCCCCGGGACAGGCTCCTACGAGCAGTACTTC. It yields the protein CASSHAPGTGSYEQYF.

The chain carries TRBV27 and TRBJ2-7, with D possibly TRBD1 on 5 matching bases. The V gene's germline CDR1 is MNHEY and CDR2 SMNVEV (reference sequence). V lost 7 bases to trimming and J lost 0 bases, with 10 bases between them. CDR3 length: 13 amino acids. CDR3 sequence reads: CASISRDSYEQYF. The CDR3 DNA reads TGTGCCAGCATATCCAGGGACTCCTACGAGCAGTACTTC.

This clonotype was seen a few times. The chain recombines TRBV11-1 with TRBJ2-7; D ambiguous. The V end was cut by 2 bases, the J end by 7 bases, with 12 bases between. CDR1 and CDR2 (germline): SGHAT, FQDESV (reference sequence). The CDR3 runs 13 residues. This chain's CDR3 is CASSLRLYNEQYF. The CDR3 DNA is TGTGCCAGCAGCTTACGACTGTACAATGAGCAGTACTTC.

The V gene is TRBV7-2, the J gene TRBJ2-5; 8 nucleotides align to TRBD1. The CDR3 has 15 residues. V was clipped by 5 bases and J by 2 bases; unmatched bases: 7. Germline CDR1 reads SGHTA; CDR2 reads FQGNSA. Here the CDR3 reads CASSPSTGAQETQYF. CDR3 nucleotides: TGTGCCAGCAGCCCATCGACAGGGGCTCAAGAGACCCAGTACTTC.

This clonotype was seen a handful of times. The genes are TRBV12-3 or TRBV12-4 and TRBJ2-5, with D hard to call. V shed 6 bases and J shed 5 bases, with 13 bases lying between them. The CDR3 runs 13 residues. The CDR3 protein is CASRLNAQETQYF. DNA of the CDR3: TGTGCCAGCAGACTCAACGCCCAGGAGACCCAGTACTTC.

This clonotype was seen at least ten times. The V gene is TRBV6-5, the J gene TRBJ2-1; possibly TRBD2 for D (5 bases). The CDR3 is 15 residues long. V was shortened by 6 bases and J by 6 bases, with 18 bases between the two germline ends. Germline CDR1 is MNHEY and CDR2 is SVGAGI. The CDR3 here is CASSLLSGGINEQFF. The CDR3 region has the DNA TGTGCCAGCAGCCTTCTGAGCGGCGGTATCAATGAGCAGTTCTTC.

This clonotype was counted many times. The chain employs TRBV6-5 and TRBJ2-3; TRBD2 agrees at 12 bases. The CDR3 contains 15 residues. CDR1 is MNHEY and CDR2 is SVGAGI in the germline V gene. V trimming: 5 bases; J trimming: 4 bases; junction bases outside the gene matches: 4. CDR3 sequence (DNA): TGTGCCAGCAGTCGACTAGCGGGAGAGCCAGATACGCAGTATTTT. This codes for CASSRLAGEPDTQYF.

This rearrangement joins TRBV4-1 to TRBJ1-5; D unresolved. Per germline, CDR1 MGHRA and CDR2 YSYEKL. This CDR3 region has 13 residues. Trimming took 5 bases from V and 5 from J, leaving 10 bases between them. The CDR3 nucleotides read TGCGCCAGCAGCGTGACTTCTCATCAGCCCCAGCATTTT. This encodes CASSVTSHQPQHF.

This clonotype was seen a few times. The chain employs TRBV10-3 and TRBJ1-6; TRBD1 matches at 7 bases. Losses at the gene ends were 7 bases for V and 7 bases for J; bases not matched to a gene: 4. CDR1 ENHRY and CDR2 SYGVKD come from the germline V gene. There are 13 residues in the CDR3. CDR3 sequence: CAIKGQQNSPLHF. CDR3 nucleotide sequence: TGTGCCATCAAGGGACAGCAAAATTCACCCCTCCACTTT.

There are a few counts of this clonotype. The rearrangement joins TRBV19 to TRBJ1-5; a possible D gene is TRBD1 (5 bases). CDR1 is LNHDA, CDR2 SQIVND, per germline (reference sequence). V lost 0 bases to trimming and J lost 2 bases, with 23 bases between them. CDR3 length: 20 amino acids. The CDR3 spells CASSIDPGGTGSVRNQPQHF. CDR3 sequence (DNA): TGTGCCAGTAGTATAGATCCGGGAGGGACGGGCTCGGTACGCAATCAGCCCCAGCATTTT.

This sequence joins TRBV7-2 and TRBJ2-3; D is unclear. Trimming took off 3 bases at V and 3 bases at J, with 7 bases between the two ends. CDR1 is SGHTA and CDR2 is FQGNSA in the germline V gene. CDR3 length equals 13 residues. The CDR3 DNA reads TGTGCCAGCAGCTTTGACTGGACAGATACGCAGTATTTT. As protein: CASSFDWTDTQYF.

The chain has TRBV20-1 and TRBJ1-4; D is perhaps TRBD1 (6 bases). Germline values: CDR1 DFQATT, CDR2 SNEGSKA (reference sequence). The V gene lost 2 bases and the J gene lost 8 bases, with 12 bases spanning the gap. The CDR3 consists of 13 residues. In DNA form, the CDR3 reads TGCAGTGCTAGATACTGGACAGCCGAAAAACTGTTTTTT. Amino acid sequence: CSARYWTAEKLFF.

J is TRBJ1-2 and V is TRBV3-1; weak D call: TRBD1 (5 bases). The CDR3 has 16 residues. With 5 bases removed from V and 3 bases from J, the gap between germline ends came to 19 bases. Germline assignment: CDR1 LGHDT and CDR2 YNNKEL (reference sequence). DNA for the CDR3: TGTGCCAGCAGCTTTACAGGAAGGGATTTTGACTATGGCTACACCTTC. Its translation: CASSFTGRDFDYGYTF.

This clonotype was picked up many times. The genes are TRBV12-3 or TRBV12-4 and TRBJ1-2, with D maybe TRBD1 (6 bases). V gave up 5 bases and J gave up 7 bases, with 20 bases separating them. The CDR3 has 15 residues. CDR3 in amino acids: CASSRGEAQIGGYTF. DNA of the CDR3: TGTGCCAGCAGTAGGGGGGAGGCTCAAATAGGTGGCTACACCTTC.

This sequence joins TRBV19 and TRBJ2-4; tentative D call: TRBD2 (6 bases). The V and J ends lost 6 bases and 13 bases respectively, with 16 bases between them. Germline CDR1 reads LNHDA; CDR2 reads SQIVND (reference sequence). There are 12 residues in the CDR3. Written as DNA, the CDR3 is TGTGCCAGTAGCGCGGGGCAGATAGAGCAGTACTTC. Protein: CASSAGQIEQYF.

Only a few counts were recorded for this clonotype. The chain joins TRBV6-5 to TRBJ1-6; 9 bases fit TRBD1. With V trimmed by 2 bases and J by 7 bases, 9 bases remained unmatched. The germline CDR1 and CDR2 sequences are MNHEY and SVGAGI. The length of the CDR3 is 17 residues. The CDR3 spells CASSYGGTGSLNSPLHF. CDR3 nucleotide sequence: TGTGCCAGCAGTTACGGGGGGACAGGGAGCCTAAATTCACCCCTCCACTTT.